This is a list of T cell receptor beta chains from one sample in a study of monozygotic twins with inflammatory bowel disease. After re-calling the 5' RACE reads, TCRdb lists one entry per CDR3 protein, DNA absent. The table counts over 100,000 distinct CDR3 sequences; around an eighth lies in the top ten. The material sequenced was blood. These receptors were obtained from a human donor with ulcerative colitis or Crohn's disease, or a healthy co-twin of an affected twin (not recorded which). CDR3s include the opening cysteine and the closing phenylalanine or tryptophan. Fields, in order: CDR3 protein, J gene, V gene.

CDR3aa: CASSQGLENEQFF
j_gene: TRBJ2-1
v_gene: TRBV3-1

CDR3aa: CASSESRLSGGADTQYF
j_gene: TRBJ2-3
v_gene: TRBV25-1

CDR3aa: CASSSRLTSSTDTQYF
j_gene: TRBJ2-3
v_gene: TRBV5-1

CDR3aa: CASSPTTDTQYF
j_gene: TRBJ2-3
v_gene: TRBV12-3/TRBV12-4

CDR3aa: CASSPSTSDSYNEQFF
j_gene: TRBJ2-1
v_gene: TRBV5-1

CDR3aa: CAISPGLSPSNEQFF
j_gene: TRBJ2-1
v_gene: TRBV10-3

CDR3aa: CASSPGEGLVETQYF
j_gene: TRBJ2-5
v_gene: TRBV5-1

CDR3aa: CASSEARRGLYEQYF
j_gene: TRBJ2-7
v_gene: TRBV6-1

CDR3aa: CAISEVDTASYEQYF
j_gene: TRBJ2-7
v_gene: TRBV10-3

CDR3aa: CASSRRAGGRSEQYF
j_gene: TRBJ2-7
v_gene: TRBV19

CDR3aa: CATSRDLLAGVSFAKNIQYF
j_gene: TRBJ2-4
v_gene: TRBV15

CDR3aa: CASSSLGAGGRSFDEQYF
j_gene: TRBJ2-7
v_gene: TRBV5-1

CDR3aa: CASSRVDTQYF
j_gene: TRBJ2-3
v_gene: TRBV6-1

CDR3aa: CASSLVAPIREAFF
j_gene: TRBJ1-1
v_gene: TRBV5-6

CDR3aa: CSARGRTGSNEQFF
j_gene: TRBJ2-1
v_gene: TRBV20-1

CDR3aa: CATSRAILGEQYF
j_gene: TRBJ2-7
v_gene: TRBV15

CDR3aa: CASSESGDSSYEQYF
j_gene: TRBJ2-7
v_gene: TRBV25-1

CDR3aa: CASSQVVTRQGNTGELFF
j_gene: TRBJ2-2
v_gene: TRBV4-2

CDR3aa: CASSVLGETEAFF
j_gene: TRBJ1-1
v_gene: TRBV18

CDR3aa: CASSARMSSDTQYF
j_gene: TRBJ2-3
v_gene: TRBV7-2

CDR3aa: CASSLSTGGEAFF
j_gene: TRBJ1-1
v_gene: TRBV7-2

CDR3aa: CASSQDRWAFEAFF
j_gene: TRBJ1-1
v_gene: TRBV3-1

CDR3aa: CASSLGDSSYYSPLHF
j_gene: TRBJ1-6
v_gene: TRBV5-1

CDR3aa: CSVVGGRGTDTQYF
j_gene: TRBJ2-3
v_gene: TRBV29-1

CDR3aa: CASRSYGLYYEQYF
j_gene: TRBJ2-7
v_gene: TRBV5-6

CDR3aa: CSARPDTYSGNTIYF
j_gene: TRBJ1-3
v_gene: TRBV20-1

CDR3aa: CASSPQGGGYQETQYF
j_gene: TRBJ2-5
v_gene: TRBV9

CDR3aa: CASKLLNRESGNEKLFF
j_gene: TRBJ1-4
v_gene: TRBV28

CDR3aa: CASSQDRRINSPLHF
j_gene: TRBJ1-6
v_gene: TRBV3-1

CDR3aa: CSATHPTSGSDTQYF
j_gene: TRBJ2-3
v_gene: TRBV20-1

CDR3aa: CASSRLGGASYNEQFF
j_gene: TRBJ2-1
v_gene: TRBV7-2

CDR3aa: CSARDFRALNTEAFF
j_gene: TRBJ1-1
v_gene: TRBV20-1

CDR3aa: CSARDPIDLYEQYF
j_gene: TRBJ2-7
v_gene: TRBV20-1

CDR3aa: CASSLKGERSTDTQYF
j_gene: TRBJ2-3
v_gene: TRBV7-3

CDR3aa: CASSIGQTHEQFF
j_gene: TRBJ2-1
v_gene: TRBV12-3/TRBV12-4

CDR3aa: CSVDRGRGEKLFF
j_gene: TRBJ1-4
v_gene: TRBV29-1

CDR3aa: CASSVGEGTEAFF
j_gene: TRBJ1-1
v_gene: TRBV2